This T cell receptor (beta chain) was captured in a study of shared clonotypes between healthy human individuals (TCRdb year 2020). About the full investigation: The cohort comprised a couple of women and a few men aged 18 to 49 years. For each donor, CD4 naive and CD4 memory were each run on three plates, CD8 naive on two plates, and CD8 memory on one plate. To estimate repertoire size and how much clonotype sharing occurs between individuals, the study deeply sequenced the blood TCR repertoires of roughly 5 healthy adults. To increase sequencing depth and limit assay-specific biases, TCR repertoire library preparation and sequencing were carried out by different laboratories using diverse techniques. Per donor, leukapheresis produced somewhere between about 0.9 and 10 billion PBMCs.

The donors were healthy, HIV-negative adults who had no recently reported acute infections or vaccinations. Every donor was a Caucasian adult living in Nashville, Tennessee, USA. CD4+ T cells were enriched through magnetic negative selection, after which naive cells were positively selected on CD45RA and the remaining negative fraction served as the memory subset. After blood collection by leukapheresis, PBMCs were isolated using Ficoll-Histopaque density gradient centrifugation and then cryopreserved in the vapor phase of liquid nitrogen. Analytical flow cytometry was used to check the purity and quantity of each magnetically sorted T cell population. Genomic DNA was isolated from each sorted fraction and quantified by UV absorbance on a Nanodrop 2000c. TCR CDR3 regions were amplified from genomic DNA by multiplex PCR using the deep immunoSEQ assay. Extracted genomic DNA from each cell subset was distributed evenly across all wells of several immunoSEQ 96-well plates, and each plate was treated as a replicate. For sorted subsets, roughly 190 ng of genomic DNA, equivalent to around 30,000 T cell genomes, went into each replicate PCR. Purified libraries were quantified with a Qubit 3.0 fluorometer, sized on a Bioanalyzer 2100, and re-quantified with the KAPA Library Quantification kit. Each immunoSEQ 96-well plate was sequenced on its own single-read 150-cycle Illumina NextSeq 550 flow cell. As for how the authors treated the data: Because the immunoSEQ output included only junctional sequences and no quality scores, the filtering could not be the same as the filtering used for full-length reads. Sequences were annotated with PyIR, a Python wrapper for IgBLAST v1.9, using IMGT germline references to assign V/J genes and CDR3. Reads were filtered out if the reads had weak V/J assignments (E-value above 1e-6), no CDR3, stop codons, out-of-frame junctions, or ambiguous translated residues. A V3J clonotype was defined by an identical inferred V gene, J gene, and CDR3 amino acid sequence. To compute the percentage overlap between repertoires, the number of shared unique clonotypes was divided by the size of the smaller repertoire. Three approaches were used to assess repertoire richness: RTK rarefaction, the Chao1 estimator, and Recon v2.1 estimates of unobserved clonotypes. For all TCRbeta clonotypes obtained by the gDNA method from a few donors, generation probabilities were computed with OLGA. In its TCRdb copy, this immuneACCESS table keeps in-frame sequences only and misses some clones. Where compared with another copy, unresolved V genes explain less than half of these, and the others have no known cause. The DNA gave D and trimming, while V, J and clone size come from that table. The sample records about 2.4 million clones, approximately 93% of which are singletons. The top ten clonotypes cover 0.36% of the sample.

A word on this clone: No antigen is known for it. Base qualities were left out, and no much larger clone turns up one base away.

CDR3 length: 16 amino acids, cysteine to phenylalanine. Only CDR3 DNA is held: 48 bases, read in frame from base 1. For this chain, trimming is 6 bases at the V end and 4 bases at the J end, and the number of junction bases without a gene match is 8. The germline V gene sets CDR1 to SGHTA and CDR2 to FQGNSA. General findings and caveats noted by the study authors: Sampling was limited to blood, and TCR repertoires in tissue likely differ from TCR repertoires in blood. Pairwise subsampling led to the expectation that sequencing depth would affect the degree of clonotype sharing among donors. Naive subsets generally had larger estimated clonotype richness than memory subsets did. Even with the large sequencing depth, rarefaction of the sorted-subset datasets indicated that sequencing was incomplete. Compared with non-shared clonotypes, clonotypes shared by all four sorted-subset donors had higher generation probabilities. Roughly 5% of naive CD4, roughly 3.5% of naive CD8, approximately 2.2% of memory CD4, and around 0.4% of memory CD8 clonotypes were shared across a few donors. Because the study included a small number of donors, the genetic and exposure-history diversity represented was limited.

Source material: naive CD4+ T cells from PBMCs. The sample's cell subset or site label, in plain terms: CD45RA+ positively selected. This sequence was found in a young man in good health. Some clones in this sample may be carry-over from other donors' samples. Recombination linked TRBV7-2 to TRBJ2-3, and TRBD1 matches 12 of the central bases. The sequence in DNA is TGTGCCAGCAGGCTGCGGGGACAGGGGGCTTCAGATACGCAGTATTTT. This translates into CASRLRGQGASDTQYF. The reference TRBV7-2 and TRBJ2-3 proteins fill in what lies around the CDR3, so the full variable domain reads GAGVSQSPSNKVTEKGKDVELRCDPISGHTALYWYRQSLGQGLEFLIYFQGNSAPDKSGLPSDRFSAERTGGSVSTLTIQRTQQEDSAVYLCASRLRGQGASDTQYFGPGTRLTVL.